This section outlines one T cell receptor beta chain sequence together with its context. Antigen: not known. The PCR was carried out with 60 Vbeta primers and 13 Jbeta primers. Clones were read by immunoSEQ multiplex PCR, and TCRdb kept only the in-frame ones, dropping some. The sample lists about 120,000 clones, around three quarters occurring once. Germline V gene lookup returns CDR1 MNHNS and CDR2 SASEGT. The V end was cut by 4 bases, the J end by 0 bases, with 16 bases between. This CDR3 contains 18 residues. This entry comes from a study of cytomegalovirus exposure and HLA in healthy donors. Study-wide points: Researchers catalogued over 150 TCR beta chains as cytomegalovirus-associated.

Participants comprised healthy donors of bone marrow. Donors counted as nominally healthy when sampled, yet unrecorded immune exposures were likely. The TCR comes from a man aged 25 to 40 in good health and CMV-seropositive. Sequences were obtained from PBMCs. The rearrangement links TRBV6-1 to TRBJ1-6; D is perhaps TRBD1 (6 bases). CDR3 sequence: CASSVLTGPSSYNSPLHF. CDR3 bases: TGTGCCAGCAGTGTCTTGACAGGTCCGAGCTCCTATAATTCACCCCTCCACTTT.